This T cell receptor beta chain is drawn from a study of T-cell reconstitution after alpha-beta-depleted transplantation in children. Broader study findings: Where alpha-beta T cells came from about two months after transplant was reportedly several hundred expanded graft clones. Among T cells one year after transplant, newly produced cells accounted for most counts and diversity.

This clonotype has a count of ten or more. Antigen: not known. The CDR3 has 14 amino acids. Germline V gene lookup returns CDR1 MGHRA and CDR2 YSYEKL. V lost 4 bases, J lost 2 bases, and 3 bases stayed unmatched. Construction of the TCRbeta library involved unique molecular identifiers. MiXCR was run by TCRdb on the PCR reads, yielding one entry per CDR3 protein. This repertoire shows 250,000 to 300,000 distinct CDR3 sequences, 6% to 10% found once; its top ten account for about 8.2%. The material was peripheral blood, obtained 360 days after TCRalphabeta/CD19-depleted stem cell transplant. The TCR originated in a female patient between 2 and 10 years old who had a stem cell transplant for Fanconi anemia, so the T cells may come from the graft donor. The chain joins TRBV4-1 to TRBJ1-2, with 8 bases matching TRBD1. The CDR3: CASSLRTGNYGYTF. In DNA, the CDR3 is TGCGCCAGCAGCCTGAGGACAGGGAACTATGGCTACACCTTC.